These T cell receptor beta chains were read from a single sample in a study of beta chain features in type 1 diabetes. Clones were sequenced by immunoSEQ multiplex PCR, and TCRdb holds only the in-frame ones, with some missing. Among 400,000 or so clones listed, over 8.5% were seen once. The sequencing input was central memory CD4+ T cells from blood. The source is a man aged 30 to 45 with type 1 diabetes. The CDR3 runs from the conserved cysteine through the conserved F or W. The D gene is left open where the match is weak. Clone sizes are given selectively: once, few, many, or a class where the clone is expanded.

cdr3_length,v_call,d_call,j_call,clone_size,cdr3_aa,cdr3_nt
12,TRBV6-1,-,TRBJ2-7,-,CASSETAYEQYF,TGTGCCAGCAGTGAGACAGCGTACGAGCAGTACTTC
12,TRBV10-3,-,TRBJ2-7,-,CAITAEGLEQYF,TGTGCCATCACTGCGGAAGGATTGGAGCAGTACTTC
15,TRBV28,TRBD1,TRBJ1-4,-,CASITGGLANEKLFF,TGTGCCAGTATTACAGGGGGGCTCGCTAATGAAAAACTGTTTTTT
14,TRBV28,TRBD1,TRBJ2-1,-,CASRPGQGPNEQFF,TGTGCCAGCAGACCGGGACAGGGTCCCAATGAGCAGTTCTTC
15,TRBV27,-,TRBJ2-1,-,CASSPERVSYNEQFF,TGTGCCAGCAGCCCTGAGCGGGTCTCCTACAATGAGCAGTTCTTC
13,TRBV6-6,-,TRBJ2-3,few,CASSQGMTKTQYF,TGTGCCAGCAGCCAAGGGATGACCAAAACGCAGTATTTT
13,TRBV6-6,-,TRBJ1-1,-,CASSYQENTEAFF,TGTGCCAGCAGTTATCAGGAGAACACTGAAGCTTTCTTT
13,TRBV5-1,TRBD1,TRBJ1-2,-,CASSLDRGGGYTF,TGCGCCAGCAGCTTGGACAGGGGAGGCGGCTACACCTTC
16,TRBV5-1,-,TRBJ2-2,many,CASSFPLGPPTGELFF,TGCGCCAGCAGCTTTCCCCTGGGACCGCCGACCGGGGAGCTGTTTTTT
15,TRBV7-2,-,TRBJ2-1,few,CASSLDAYYTNEQFF,TGTGCCAGCAGCTTAGACGCTTACTATACCAATGAGCAGTTCTTC
15,TRBV5-1,TRBD1,TRBJ2-7,-,CASSLGGQVSGEQYF,TGCGCCAGCAGCTTGGGGGGACAGGTTTCAGGCGAGCAGTACTTC
16,TRBV27,-,TRBJ2-5,-,CASSLRVRGYQETQYF,TGTGCCAGCAGTTTGCGGGTTCGGGGGTACCAAGAGACCCAGTACTTC
15,TRBV7-3,-,TRBJ2-4,few,CASSPGFGPKNIQYF,TGTGCCAGCAGCCCAGGGTTCGGGCCCAAAAACATTCAGTACTTC
10,TRBV28,-,TRBJ2-2,-,CATHAGELFF,TGTGCCACCCACGCCGGGGAGCTGTTTTTT
15,TRBV30,-,TRBJ2-5,-,CAWSIGGGGQETQYF,TGTGCCTGGAGTATAGGCGGCGGAGGCCAAGAGACCCAGTACTTC
18,TRBV19,TRBD1,TRBJ2-1,-,CASSILSGRGQTYNEQFF,TGTGCCAGTAGTATCCTCTCGGGCAGGGGGCAAACCTACAATGAGCAGTTCTTC
12,TRBV13,TRBD2,TRBJ2-1,-,CASSLSGGGQFF,TGTGCCAGCAGCCTCAGCGGCGGGGGGCAGTTCTTC
14,TRBV18,-,TRBJ2-7,few,CASSPRTGKYEQYF,TGTGCCAGCTCACCACGCACAGGGAAATACGAGCAGTACTTC
13,TRBV9,-,TRBJ1-5,few,CASSVTGNQPQHF,TGTGCCAGCAGCGTGACAGGCAATCAGCCCCAGCATTTT
14,TRBV6-5,-,TRBJ1-5,-,CASSPQGSNQPQHF,TGTGCCAGCAGCCCCCAGGGTTCCAATCAGCCCCAGCATTTT
14,TRBV4-2,-,TRBJ2-2,few,CASSLGNAVGELFF,TGTGCCAGCAGCTTAGGGAATGCAGTCGGGGAGCTGTTTTTT
15,TRBV11-2,-,TRBJ1-5,-,CASSLGSGGPQAQHF,TGTGCCAGCAGCTTAGGTTCGGGTGGTCCACAAGCCCAGCATTTT
15,TRBV4-3,TRBD1,TRBJ1-5,many,CASSQDLTGDQPQHF,TGCGCCAGCAGCCAAGATCTGACAGGGGATCAGCCCCAGCATTTT
14,TRBV5-1,-,TRBJ2-7,-,CASSSAGNTYEQYF,TGCGCCAGCAGCTCCGCCGGGAACACCTACGAGCAGTACTTC
13,TRBV7-3,-,TRBJ2-2,-,CASSLQRTGELFF,TGTGCCAGCAGCTTACAGAGAACCGGGGAGCTGTTTTTT
12,TRBV2,-,TRBJ2-7,few,CASTLESPEQYF,TGTGCCAGCACCCTTGAATCCCCCGAGCAGTACTTC
14,TRBV11-3,-,TRBJ2-2,-,CASSLDSSTGELFF,TGTGCCAGCAGCTTAGATAGTTCCACCGGGGAGCTGTTTTTT
14,TRBV7-2,-,TRBJ2-7,few,CASSIGGDSYEQYF,TGTGCCAGCAGCATCGGGGGAGACTCCTACGAGCAGTACTTC
15,TRBV6-1,-,TRBJ2-3,-,CASSRTGRATDTQYF,TGTGCCAGCAGCAGGACAGGGAGGGCCACAGATACGCAGTATTTT
12,TRBV6-5,-,TRBJ2-7,-,CASGPRSYEQYF,TGTGCCAGCGGACCCCGCTCCTACGAGCAGTACTTC
16,TRBV7-2,TRBD1,TRBJ1-1,few,CASSLVAGGRSTEAFF,TGTGCCAGCAGCTTAGTCGCAGGGGGCAGAAGCACTGAAGCTTTCTTT
14,TRBV7-2,-,TRBJ1-4,-,CASRPWDMNEKLFF,TGTGCCAGCAGGCCGTGGGACATGAATGAAAAACTGTTTTTT
14,TRBV4-2,-,TRBJ1-3,few,CASSPGASGNTIYF,TGTGCCAGCAGCCCCGGGGCGAGTGGAAACACCATATATTTT
14,TRBV18,-,TRBJ1-1,-,CASLSSPSGTEAFF,TGTGCCAGCTTGTCATCCCCTTCGGGGACTGAAGCTTTCTTT
14,TRBV5-1,-,TRBJ2-3,many,CASSLLNPTDTQYF,TGCGCCAGCAGCCTACTCAATCCCACAGATACGCAGTATTTT
12,TRBV5-1,-,TRBJ1-2,few,CASSAGSGGYTF,TGCGCCAGCAGCGCAGGGAGTGGTGGCTACACCTTC
14,TRBV9,TRBD1,TRBJ1-1,few,CASRIQGVNTEAFF,TGTGCCAGCAGGATACAGGGGGTGAACACTGAAGCTTTCTTT
16,TRBV29-1,-,TRBJ2-3,-,CSVGGSRATSTDTQYF,TGCAGCGTGGGGGGTTCAAGAGCGACTAGCACAGATACGCAGTATTTT
11,TRBV5-6,-,TRBJ1-2,few,CASSWDVGYTF,TGTGCCAGCAGCTGGGACGTGGGCTACACCTTC
15,TRBV11-1,-,TRBJ2-6,few,CASSFRSSGANVLTF,TGTGCCAGCAGCTTCAGGAGCTCTGGGGCCAACGTCCTGACTTTC
11,TRBV6-1,-,TRBJ2-7,-,CASSDQREQYF,TGTGCCAGCAGTGATCAGCGCGAGCAGTACTTC
11,TRBV27,-,TRBJ1-1,few,CASSYEGEAFF,TGTGCCAGCAGTTATGAAGGTGAAGCTTTCTTT
13,TRBV7-2,-,TRBJ1-2,-,CASSNRDGYGYTF,TGTGCCAGCAGCAACCGGGACGGCTATGGCTACACCTTC
12,TRBV7-2,-,TRBJ2-3,many,CATRWRTDTQYF,TGTGCCACCCGCTGGCGCACAGATACGCAGTATTTT
15,TRBV5-6,TRBD1,TRBJ1-1,few,CASSLIDRGGTEAFF,TGTGCCAGCAGCTTAATAGACAGGGGAGGGACTGAAGCTTTCTTT
11,TRBV5-4,-,TRBJ1-2,few,CASSLEGFYTF,TGTGCCAGCAGCTTGGAGGGCTTCTACACCTTC
15,TRBV19,TRBD1,TRBJ2-4,many,CASSIQGQGGNIQYF,TGTGCCAGTAGTATACAAGGACAGGGGGGAAACATTCAGTACTTC
13,TRBV30,TRBD1,TRBJ2-7,few,CAWSGQGAFEQYF,TGTGCCTGGAGTGGACAGGGGGCTTTCGAGCAGTACTTC
13,TRBV30,-,TRBJ1-3,-,CAWTGGGGNTIYF,TGTGCCTGGACTGGGGGGGGAGGAAACACCATATATTTT
14,TRBV29-1,-,TRBJ2-3,few,CSTAGSVAWDTQYF,TGCAGCACTGCAGGGTCAGTGGCGTGGGATACGCAGTATTTT
17,TRBV4-1,TRBD1,TRBJ2-2,many,CASSQVIRGRSTGELFF,TGCGCCAGCAGCCAAGTGATTAGGGGGCGAAGCACCGGGGAGCTGTTTTTT
18,TRBV5-1,TRBD1,TRBJ2-7,few,CASSVTGTGDDRLYEQYF,TGCGCCAGCAGCGTAACCGGGACAGGGGATGACAGACTCTACGAGCAGTACTTC
15,TRBV28,TRBD2,TRBJ2-5,-,CASSLGPSGQETQYF,TGTGCCAGCAGTTTAGGGCCTAGCGGCCAAGAGACCCAGTACTTC
11,TRBV23-1,-,TRBJ2-1,medium-sized,CAGGLGNEQFF,TGCGCCGGGGGATTAGGGAATGAGCAGTTCTTC
14,TRBV6-1,-,TRBJ1-1,-,CASRETNWDTEAFF,TGTGCCAGCAGGGAGACTAACTGGGACACTGAAGCTTTCTTT
13,TRBV7-2,-,TRBJ2-5,-,CASSYPGKETQYF,TGTGCCAGCAGCTATCCAGGGAAAGAGACCCAGTACTTC
11,TRBV6-6,-,TRBJ1-1,-,CASSHQGEAFF,TGTGCCAGCAGTCATCAGGGGGAAGCTTTCTTT
13,TRBV18,-,TRBJ2-1,-,CASSPPGSNEQFF,TGTGCCAGCTCACCACCGGGCAGCAATGAGCAGTTCTTC